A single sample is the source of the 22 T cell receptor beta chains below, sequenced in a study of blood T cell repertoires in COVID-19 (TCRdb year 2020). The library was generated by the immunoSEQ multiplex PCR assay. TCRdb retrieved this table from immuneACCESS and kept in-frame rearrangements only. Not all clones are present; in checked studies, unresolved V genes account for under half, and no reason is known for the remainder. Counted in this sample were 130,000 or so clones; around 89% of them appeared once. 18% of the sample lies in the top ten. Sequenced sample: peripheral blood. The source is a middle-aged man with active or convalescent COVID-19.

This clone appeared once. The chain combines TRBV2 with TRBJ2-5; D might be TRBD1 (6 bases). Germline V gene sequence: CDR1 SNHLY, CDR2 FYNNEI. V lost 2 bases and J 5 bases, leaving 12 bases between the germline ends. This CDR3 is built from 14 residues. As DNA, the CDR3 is TGTGCCAGCAGTGAAAACAGGGCGCGGGAGACCCAGTACTTC. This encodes CASSENRARETQYF.

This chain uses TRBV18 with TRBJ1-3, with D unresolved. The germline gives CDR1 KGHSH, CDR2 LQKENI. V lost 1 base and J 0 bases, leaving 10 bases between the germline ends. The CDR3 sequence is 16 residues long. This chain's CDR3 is CASSPLGDSSGNTIYF. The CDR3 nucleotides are TGTGCCAGCTCACCACTCGGGGATAGCTCTGGAAACACCATATATTTT.

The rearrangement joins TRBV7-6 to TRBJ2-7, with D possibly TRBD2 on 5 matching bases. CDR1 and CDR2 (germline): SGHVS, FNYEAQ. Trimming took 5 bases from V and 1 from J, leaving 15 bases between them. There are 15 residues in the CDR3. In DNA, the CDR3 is TGTGCCAGCAGCCCAAACCCCGGGGAATCCTACGAGCAGTACTTC. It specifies CASSPNPGESYEQYF.

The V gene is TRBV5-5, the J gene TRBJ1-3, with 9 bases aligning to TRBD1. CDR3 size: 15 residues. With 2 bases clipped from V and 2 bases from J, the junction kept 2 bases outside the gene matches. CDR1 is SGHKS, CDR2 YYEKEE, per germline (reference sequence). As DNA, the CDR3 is TGTGCCAGCAGCTTAAGACAGGGGGCTGGAAACACCATATATTTT. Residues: CASSLRQGAGNTIYF.

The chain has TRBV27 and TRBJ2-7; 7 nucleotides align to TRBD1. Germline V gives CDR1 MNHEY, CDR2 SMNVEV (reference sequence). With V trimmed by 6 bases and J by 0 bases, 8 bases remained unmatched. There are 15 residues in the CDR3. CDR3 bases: TGTGCCAGCAGCAACAGGGGCTTGAGCTCCTACGAGCAGTACTTC. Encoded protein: CASSNRGLSSYEQYF.

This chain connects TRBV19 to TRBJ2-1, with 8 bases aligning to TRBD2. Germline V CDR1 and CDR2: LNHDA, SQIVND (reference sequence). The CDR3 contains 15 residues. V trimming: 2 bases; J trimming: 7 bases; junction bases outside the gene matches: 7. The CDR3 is CASSIQVSGANEQFF. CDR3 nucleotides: TGTGCCAGTAGTATACAGGTTAGCGGGGCAAATGAGCAGTTCTTC. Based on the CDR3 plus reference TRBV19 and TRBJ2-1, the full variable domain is DGGITQSPKYLFRKEGQNVTLSCEQNLNHDAMYWYRQDPGQGLRLIYYSQIVNDFQKGDIAEGYSVSREKKESFPLTVTSAQKNPTAFYLCASSIQVSGANEQFFGPGTRLTVL.

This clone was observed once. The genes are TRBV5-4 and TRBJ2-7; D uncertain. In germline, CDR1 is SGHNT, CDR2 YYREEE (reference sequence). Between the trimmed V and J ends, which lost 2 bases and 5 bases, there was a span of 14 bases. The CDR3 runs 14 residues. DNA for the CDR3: TGTGCCAGCAGCTTACAGCTTACCTCGGACGAGCAGTACTTC. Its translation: CASSLQLTSDEQYF.

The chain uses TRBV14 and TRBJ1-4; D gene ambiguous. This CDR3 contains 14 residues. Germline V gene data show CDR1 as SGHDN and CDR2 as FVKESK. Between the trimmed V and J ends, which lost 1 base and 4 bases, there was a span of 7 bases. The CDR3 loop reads CASSQVRLNEKLFF. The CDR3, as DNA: TGTGCCAGCAGCCAAGTACGACTTAATGAAAAACTGTTTTTT.

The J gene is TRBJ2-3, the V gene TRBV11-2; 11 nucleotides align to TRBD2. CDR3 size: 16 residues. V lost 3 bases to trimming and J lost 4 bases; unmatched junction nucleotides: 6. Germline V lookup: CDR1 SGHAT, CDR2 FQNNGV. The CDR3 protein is CASSFGSGGAADTQYF. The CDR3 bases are TGTGCCAGCAGCTTCGGTAGCGGGGGGGCCGCAGATACGCAGTATTTT.

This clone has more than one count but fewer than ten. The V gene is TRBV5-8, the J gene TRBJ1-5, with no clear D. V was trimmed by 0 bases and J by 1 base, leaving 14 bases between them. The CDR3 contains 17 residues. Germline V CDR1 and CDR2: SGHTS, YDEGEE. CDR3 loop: CASSLGAGVWSNQPQHF. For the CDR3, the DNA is TGTGCCAGCAGCTTGGGGGCCGGGGTTTGGAGCAATCAGCCCCAGCATTTT.

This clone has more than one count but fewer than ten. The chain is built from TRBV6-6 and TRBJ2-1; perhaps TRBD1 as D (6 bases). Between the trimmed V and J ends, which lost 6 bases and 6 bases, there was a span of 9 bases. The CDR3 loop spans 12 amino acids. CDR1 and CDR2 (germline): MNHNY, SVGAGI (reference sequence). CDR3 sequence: CASRLQGNEQFF. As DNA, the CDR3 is TGTGCCAGCAGGCTACAGGGCAATGAGCAGTTCTTC.

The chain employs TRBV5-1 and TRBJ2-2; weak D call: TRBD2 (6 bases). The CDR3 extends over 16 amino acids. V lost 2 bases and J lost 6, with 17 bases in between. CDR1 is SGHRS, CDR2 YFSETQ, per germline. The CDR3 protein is CASSFSGVFASGELFF. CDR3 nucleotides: TGCGCCAGCAGCTTTTCGGGAGTATTTGCTTCCGGGGAGCTGTTTTTT.

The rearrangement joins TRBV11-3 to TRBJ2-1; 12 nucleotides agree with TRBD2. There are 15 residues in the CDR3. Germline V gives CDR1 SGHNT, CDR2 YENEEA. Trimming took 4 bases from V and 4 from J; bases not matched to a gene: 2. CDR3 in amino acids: CASSSGLAGYNEQFF. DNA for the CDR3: TGTGCCAGCAGCTCCGGACTAGCGGGGTACAATGAGCAGTTCTTC.

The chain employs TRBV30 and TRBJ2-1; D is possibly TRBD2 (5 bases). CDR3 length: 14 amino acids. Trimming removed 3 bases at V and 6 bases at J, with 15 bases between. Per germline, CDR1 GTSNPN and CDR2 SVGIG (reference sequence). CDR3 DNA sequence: TGTGCCTGGAGCCCCTCTGGGCTAGCCAATGAGCAGTTCTTC. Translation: CAWSPSGLANEQFF.

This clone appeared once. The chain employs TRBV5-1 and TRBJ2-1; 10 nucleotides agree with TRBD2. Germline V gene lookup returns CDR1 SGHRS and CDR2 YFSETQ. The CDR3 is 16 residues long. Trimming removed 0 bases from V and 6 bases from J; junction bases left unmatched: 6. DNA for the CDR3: TGCGCCAGCAGCTTGGGAGCGGGAGGGAAGGGCAATGAGCAGTTCTTC. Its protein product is CASSLGAGGKGNEQFF. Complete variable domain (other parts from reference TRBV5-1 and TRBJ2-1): KAGVTQTPRYLIKTRGQQVTLSCSPISGHRSVSWYQQTPGQGLQFLFEYFSETQRNKGNFPGRFSGRQFSNSRSEMNVSTLELGDSALYLCASSLGAGGKGNEQFFGPGTRLTVL.

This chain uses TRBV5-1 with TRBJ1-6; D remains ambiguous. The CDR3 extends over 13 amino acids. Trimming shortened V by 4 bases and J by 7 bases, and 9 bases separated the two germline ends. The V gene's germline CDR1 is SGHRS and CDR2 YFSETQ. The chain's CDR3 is CASSATVNSPLHF. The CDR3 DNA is TGCGCCAGCAGCGCAACTGTGAATTCACCCCTCCACTTT.

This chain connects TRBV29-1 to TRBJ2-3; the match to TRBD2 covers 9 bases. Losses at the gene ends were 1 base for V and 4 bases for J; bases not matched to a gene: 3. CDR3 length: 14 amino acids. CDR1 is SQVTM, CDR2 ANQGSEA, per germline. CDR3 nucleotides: TGCAGCGTTGAAGTTAGCGGGGGTTCAGATACGCAGTATTTT. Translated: CSVEVSGGSDTQYF.

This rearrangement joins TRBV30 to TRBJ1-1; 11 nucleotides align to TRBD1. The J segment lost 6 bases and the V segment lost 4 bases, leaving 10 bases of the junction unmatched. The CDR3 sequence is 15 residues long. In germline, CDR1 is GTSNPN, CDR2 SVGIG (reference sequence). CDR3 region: CAWIVVGQGASEAFF. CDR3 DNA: TGTGCCTGGATTGTTGTTGGACAGGGGGCTTCTGAAGCTTTCTTT.

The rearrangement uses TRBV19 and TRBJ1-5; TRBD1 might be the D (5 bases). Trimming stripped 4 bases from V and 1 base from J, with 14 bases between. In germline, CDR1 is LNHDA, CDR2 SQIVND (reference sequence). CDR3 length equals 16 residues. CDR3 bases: TGTGCCAGTAGTAGAGTCAAAGGGGTCAGCAATCAGCCCCAGCATTTT. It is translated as CASSRVKGVSNQPQHF. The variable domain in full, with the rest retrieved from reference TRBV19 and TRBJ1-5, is DGGITQSPKYLFRKEGQNVTLSCEQNLNHDAMYWYRQDPGQGLRLIYYSQIVNDFQKGDIAEGYSVSREKKESFPLTVTSAQKNPTAFYLCASSRVKGVSNQPQHFGDGTRLSIL.

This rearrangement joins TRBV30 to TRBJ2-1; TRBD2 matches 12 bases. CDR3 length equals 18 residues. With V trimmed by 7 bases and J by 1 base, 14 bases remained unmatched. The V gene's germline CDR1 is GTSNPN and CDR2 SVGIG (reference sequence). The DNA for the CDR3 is TGTGCCTCGAAGAAAACGACTAGCGGGGGTCTATCCTACAATGAGCAGTTCTTC. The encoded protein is CASKKTTSGGLSYNEQFF.

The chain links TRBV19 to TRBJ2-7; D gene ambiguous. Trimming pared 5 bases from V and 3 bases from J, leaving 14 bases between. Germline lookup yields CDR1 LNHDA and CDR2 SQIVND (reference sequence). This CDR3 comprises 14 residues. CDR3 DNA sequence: TGTGCCAGTAGTCTGGAACAGACCAGCTACGAGCAGTACTTC. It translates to CASSLEQTSYEQYF. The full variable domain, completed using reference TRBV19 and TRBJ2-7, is DGGITQSPKYLFRKEGQNVTLSCEQNLNHDAMYWYRQDPGQGLRLIYYSQIVNDFQKGDIAEGYSVSREKKESFPLTVTSAQKNPTAFYLCASSLEQTSYEQYFGPGTRLTVT.

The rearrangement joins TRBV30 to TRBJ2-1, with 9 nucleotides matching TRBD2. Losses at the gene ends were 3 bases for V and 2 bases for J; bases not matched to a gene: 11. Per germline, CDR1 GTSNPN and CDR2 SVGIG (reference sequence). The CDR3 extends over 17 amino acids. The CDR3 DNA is TGTGCCTGGAGCCCCGGAGTCGAGCGGGGGGCCTACAATGAGCAGTTCTTC. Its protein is CAWSPGVERGAYNEQFF.